This entry lists 21 T cell receptor beta chains sequenced from one sample in a study of glioma-infiltrating T cells. Using RNA template, CDR3s of TCR alpha and beta were amplified with iRepertoire arm-PCR. TCRdb reprocessed the multiplex PCR reads via MiXCR and lists one record per CDR3 protein. Of 150,000 or so distinct CDR3 sequences in the sample, approximately 39% were seen once. The sample comprised glioma tissue, nonneoplastic brain tissue, or PBMCs (not recorded which). The receptors come from a human donor with low-grade glioma or glioblastoma, undergoing nonglioma brain surgery, or in good health (not recorded which).

Note on this clonotype: Germline and junction disagree at one end, which may indicate a read error. The chain is built from TRBV7-2 and TRBJ2-3; TRBD2 agrees at 11 bases. Germline assignment: CDR1 SGHTA and CDR2 FQGNSA. This CDR3 spans 14 amino acids. Written as DNA, the CDR3 is TGTGCCCGCAGCCTAGGACTAGCGGGAGATACGCAGTATTTT. Translating gives CARSLGLAGDTQYF.

J is TRBJ1-1 and V is TRBV28, with D possibly being TRBD1 (5 bases). Germline V CDR1 and CDR2: MDHEN, SYDVKM. The ends were cut back, 6 bases at V and 1 base at J, with 18 bases in the middle. This CDR3 comprises 16 residues. CDR3 residues: CASRSDSALPNTEAFF. The CDR3 DNA reads TGTGCCAGCAGGAGTGACAGTGCCCTACCGAACACTGAAGCTTTCTTT.

In this sample, this clonotype turned up once. The V call is TRBV12-3 or TRBV12-4, the J call TRBJ2-3, with 9 bases lining up with TRBD2. CDR3 length equals 17 residues. V was clipped by 4 bases and J by 4 bases; unmatched bases: 12. CDR3 bases: TGTGCCAGCAGTTCACGACTGAGCGGGGGGCCAGCAGATACGCAGTATTTT. This codes for CASSSRLSGGPADTQYF.

The chain carries TRBV7-2 and TRBJ2-5; possibly TRBD2 for D (6 bases). V lost 6 bases to trimming and J lost 1 base, with 15 bases between them. Germline CDR1 and CDR2: SGHTA and FQGNSA. There are 15 residues in the CDR3. The chain's CDR3 is CASRQLGGVQETQYF. CDR3 sequence (DNA): TGTGCCAGCAGACAACTCGGCGGGGTCCAAGAGACCCAGTACTTC.

The J gene is TRBJ1-6, the V gene TRBV25-1, with D tentatively TRBD1 (5 bases). The CDR3 contains 12 residues. Per germline, CDR1 MGHDK and CDR2 SYGVNS. V lost 11 bases and J 8 bases, leaving 13 bases between the germline ends. CDR3 in amino acids: CASGRGDSPLHF. The CDR3 DNA sequence: TGTGCCTCAGGGCGGGGGGATTCACCCCTCCACTTT.

The genes are TRBV2 and TRBJ1-5; 12 nucleotides match TRBD1. The CDR3 totals 14 residues. The V gene end was trimmed by 8 bases and the J gene end by 5 bases; junction bases not matched to a gene: 4. CDR1 is SNHLY, CDR2 FYNNEI, per germline. The chain's CDR3 is CASSGTGGDQPQHF. The DNA of the CDR3 is TGTGCCAGCTCCGGGACAGGGGGCGATCAGCCCCAGCATTTT.

The chain employs TRBV6-6 and TRBJ2-2; D gene ambiguous. CDR3 length equals 13 residues. Trimming took 0 bases from V and 7 from J, leaving 6 bases between them. Germline CDR1 is MNHNY and CDR2 is SVGAGI (reference sequence). The CDR3 coding sequence is TGTGCCAGCAGTTACTCGGGTCGCGGGGAGCTGTTTTTT. As protein: CASSYSGRGELFF.

The gene calls are TRBV6-6 and TRBJ1-4; a possible D gene is TRBD1 (6 bases). The V gene's germline CDR1 is MNHNY and CDR2 SVGAGI (reference sequence). V was pared by 2 bases and J by 4 bases, with 11 bases between. The CDR3 loop spans 15 amino acids. The CDR3: CASSYTTGHNEKLFF. DNA of the CDR3: TGTGCCAGCAGTTACACGACAGGCCATAATGAAAAACTGTTTTTT.

This clonotype was observed many times. The chain couples TRBV6-2 or TRBV6-3 to TRBJ2-7; possible D gene TRBD2, 5 bases. V was shortened by 4 bases and J by 3 bases, with 7 bases between the two germline ends. The CDR3 sequence is 12 residues long. Germline V lookup: CDR1 MNHEY, CDR2 SVGEGT. CDR3 in amino acids: CASSSRGYEQYF. The DNA for the CDR3 is TGTGCCAGCAGTTCACGGGGCTACGAGCAGTACTTC.

The chain joins TRBV11-2 to TRBJ2-3; unclear D gene. The V gene lost 2 bases and the J gene lost 2 bases, with 11 bases spanning the gap. CDR1 and CDR2 from the germline V gene are SGHAT and FQNNGV. CDR3 size: 15 residues. CDR3 nucleotide sequence: TGTGCCAGCAGCTTATACGGAGTTGACACAGATACGCAGTATTTT. Protein sequence: CASSLYGVDTDTQYF.

This sequence joins TRBV5-1 and TRBJ2-5; D is possibly TRBD1 (6 bases). V lost 0 bases to trimming and J lost 0 bases, with 15 bases between them. The CDR3 sequence is 17 residues long. The germline CDR1 and CDR2 sequences are SGHRS and YFSETQ. CDR3 in DNA: TGCGCCAGCAGCTTGGCCGGGCAGGACAGAGACCAAGAGACCCAGTACTTC. Translating gives CASSLAGQDRDQETQYF.

The chain is built from TRBV6-6 and TRBJ2-1, with 9 bases lining up with TRBD2. CDR1 MNHNY and CDR2 SVGAGI come from the germline V gene (reference sequence). The CDR3 runs to 17 residues. After removal of 2 bases from V and 2 bases from J, the junction contained 7 bases not matched to a gene. CDR3 amino acids: CASSYPLAGRTYNEQFF. The CDR3 DNA reads TGTGCCAGCAGTTACCCGCTAGCGGGGAGAACCTACAATGAGCAGTTCTTC.

This clonotype was detected only a few times. This chain connects TRBV7-6 to TRBJ2-3; TRBD1 agrees at 8 bases. Germline trimming cut 0 bases from V and 2 bases from J; bases unmatched to any gene: 7. CDR1 is SGHVS and CDR2 is FNYEAQ in the germline V gene. This CDR3 has 17 residues. The chain's CDR3 is CASSLARDRFPTDTQYF. CDR3 nucleotides: TGTGCCAGCAGCTTAGCTCGGGACAGGTTCCCCACAGATACGCAGTATTTT.

The sample holds a few counts of this clonotype. The chain carries TRBV7-2 and TRBJ2-1, with a tentative D call TRBD2 (6 bases). The CDR3 is 16 residues long. CDR1 is SGHTA and CDR2 is FQGNSA in the germline V gene. V was shortened by 2 bases and J by 2 bases, with 13 bases between the two germline ends. The CDR3 sequence is CASSLWGGATYNEQFF. In DNA, the CDR3 is TGTGCCAGCAGCTTATGGGGCGGGGCAACCTACAATGAGCAGTTCTTC. Using reference TRBV7-2 and TRBJ2-1 for the parts outside the CDR3, the full variable domain is GAGVSQSPSNKVTEKGKDVELRCDPISGHTALYWYRQSLGQGLEFLIYFQGNSAPDKSGLPSDRFSAERTGGSVSTLTIQRTQQEDSAVYLCASSLWGGATYNEQFFGPGTRLTVL.

This clonotype turned up a few times. The rearrangement uses TRBV20-1 and TRBJ2-7; maybe TRBD1 (5 bases). This CDR3 has 12 amino acids. Germline CDR1 and CDR2: DFQATT and SNEGSKA (reference sequence). V was clipped by 6 bases and J by 5 bases, with 14 bases between them. CDR3 in amino acids: CSADQGSNEQYF. For the CDR3, the DNA is TGCAGTGCAGACCAGGGTTCGAACGAGCAGTACTTC.

This clonotype has a handful of counts. The J gene is TRBJ2-5, the V gene TRBV6-1; either TRBD1 or TRBD2 may fit D (5 bases each). Germline V gene data show CDR1 as MNHNS and CDR2 as SASEGT. V was trimmed by 5 bases and J by 1 base, leaving 14 bases between them. The CDR3 is 15 amino acids. The CDR3 spells CASSRLRGSQETQYF. Written as DNA, the CDR3 is TGTGCCAGCAGTCGCCTGAGGGGTAGCCAAGAGACCCAGTACTTC.

This clonotype was detected only a few times. V is TRBV10-2 and J is TRBJ2-1, with D unclear. Germline assignment: CDR1 WSHSY and CDR2 SAAADI. V was cut by 7 bases and J by 6 bases, with 13 bases left in between. CDR3 length: 13 residues. The CDR3 bases are TGCGCCAGCAATGGGCTAGGCGGCAATGAGCAGTTCTTC. Residues: CASNGLGGNEQFF.

V gene TRBV6-1 combines with J gene TRBJ2-1; 10 bases match TRBD1. The CDR3 spans 12 residues. The ends lost 11 bases at V and 7 bases at J; junction bases unmatched: 5. Germline V gene lookup returns CDR1 MNHNS and CDR2 SASEGT. The CDR3 coding sequence is TGTGCCGCAAGGACAGGGGGTAATGAGCAGTTCTTC. As protein: CAARTGGNEQFF.

In its sample, this clonotype was seen a few times. CDR3 in amino acids: CASSQRKTETYEQYF. The CDR3, as DNA: TGCGCCAGCAGCCAACGGAAGACCGAGACCTACGAGCAGTACTTC. The chain has TRBV4-1 and TRBJ2-7; unclear D gene. From germline, CDR1 is MGHRA and CDR2 YSYEKL. There are 15 residues in the CDR3. V gave up 2 bases and J gave up 2 bases, with 13 bases separating them.

The chain joins TRBV7-9 to TRBJ1-6; the D is unclear. V dropped 5 bases and J dropped 7 bases, with 15 bases sitting between them. Per germline, CDR1 SEHNR and CDR2 FQNEAQ (reference sequence). The length of the CDR3 is 15 residues. The CDR3 here is CASSPRTNKNSPLHF. CDR3 DNA: TGTGCCAGCAGCCCGAGGACCAACAAAAATTCACCCCTCCACTTT.

As for this clonotype: A clone one base away is much larger, so this may be a read error. The gene calls are TRBV4-2 and TRBJ1-5, with 10 bases lining up with TRBD1. CDR1 and CDR2 (germline): LGHNA, YNFKEQ. CDR3 length: 15 residues. CDR3 coding DNA: TGTGACAGCAGCCAAGAGACAGGGGGCCGGCAGCCCCAGCATTTT. Its protein product is CDSSQETGGRQPQHF.